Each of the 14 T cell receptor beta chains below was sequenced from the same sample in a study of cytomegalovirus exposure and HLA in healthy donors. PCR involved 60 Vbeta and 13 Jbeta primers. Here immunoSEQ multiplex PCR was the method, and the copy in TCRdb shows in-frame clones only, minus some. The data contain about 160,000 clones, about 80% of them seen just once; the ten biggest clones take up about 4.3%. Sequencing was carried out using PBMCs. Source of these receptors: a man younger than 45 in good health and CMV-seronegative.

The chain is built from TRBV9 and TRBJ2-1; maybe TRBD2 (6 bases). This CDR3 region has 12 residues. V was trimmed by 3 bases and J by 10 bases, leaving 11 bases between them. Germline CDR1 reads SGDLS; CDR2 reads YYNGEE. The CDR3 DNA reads TGTGCCAGCAGCGCCCCGGGAGTAGAGCAGTTCTTC. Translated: CASSAPGVEQFF.

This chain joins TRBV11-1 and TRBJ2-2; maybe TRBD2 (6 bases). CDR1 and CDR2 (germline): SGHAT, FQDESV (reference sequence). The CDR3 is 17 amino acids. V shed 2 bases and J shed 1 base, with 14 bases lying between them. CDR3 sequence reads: CASSLWEVAENTGELFF. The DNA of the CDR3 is TGTGCCAGCAGCTTATGGGAGGTAGCCGAGAACACCGGGGAGCTGTTTTTT.

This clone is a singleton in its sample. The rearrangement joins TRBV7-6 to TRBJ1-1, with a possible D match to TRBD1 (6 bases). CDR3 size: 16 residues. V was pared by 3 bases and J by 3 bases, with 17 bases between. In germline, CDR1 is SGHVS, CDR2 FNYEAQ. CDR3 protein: CASSLFIRQADTEAFF. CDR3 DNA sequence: TGTGCCAGCAGCTTGTTCATCAGACAGGCCGACACTGAAGCTTTCTTT.

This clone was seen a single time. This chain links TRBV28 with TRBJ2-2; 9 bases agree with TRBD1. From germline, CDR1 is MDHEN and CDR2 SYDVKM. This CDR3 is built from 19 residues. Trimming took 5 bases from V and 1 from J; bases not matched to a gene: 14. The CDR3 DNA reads TGTGCCAGCAGTACCGGGACAGGGAAACTCATTCGGAACACCGGGGAGCTGTTTTTT. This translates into CASSTGTGKLIRNTGELFF.

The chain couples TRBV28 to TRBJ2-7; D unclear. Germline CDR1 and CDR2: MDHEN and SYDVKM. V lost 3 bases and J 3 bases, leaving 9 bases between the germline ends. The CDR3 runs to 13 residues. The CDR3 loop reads CASSFDRVYEQYF. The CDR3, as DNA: TGTGCCAGCAGTTTTGACCGGGTCTACGAGCAGTACTTC. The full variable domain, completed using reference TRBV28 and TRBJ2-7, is DVKVTQSSRYLVKRTGEKVFLECVQDMDHENMFWYRQDPGLGLRLIYFSYDVKMKEKGDIPEGYSVSREKKERFSLILESASTNQTSMYLCASSFDRVYEQYFGPGTRLTVT.

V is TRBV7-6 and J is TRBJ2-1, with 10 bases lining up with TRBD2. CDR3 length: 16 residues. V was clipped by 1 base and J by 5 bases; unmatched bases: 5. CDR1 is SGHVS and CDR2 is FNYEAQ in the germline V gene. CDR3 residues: CASSLVTSGTNNEQFF. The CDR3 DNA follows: TGTGCCAGCAGCTTAGTCACTAGCGGGACAAACAATGAGCAGTTCTTC.

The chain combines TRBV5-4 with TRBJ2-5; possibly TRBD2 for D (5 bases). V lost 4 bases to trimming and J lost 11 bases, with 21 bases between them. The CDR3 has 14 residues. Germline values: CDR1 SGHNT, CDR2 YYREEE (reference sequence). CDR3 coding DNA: TGTGCCAGCAGCCGGCCGGGAATCAACGGGGAGCAGTACTTC. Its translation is CASSRPGINGEQYF.

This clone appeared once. CDR3 loop: CASSSSKETQYF. DNA of the CDR3: TGTGCCAGCAGTTCCAGTAAAGAGACCCAGTACTTC. The rearrangement links TRBV6-6 to TRBJ2-5, with no clear D. The CDR3 is 12 amino acids. Trimming pared 4 bases from V and 3 bases from J, leaving 6 bases between. The germline V gene encodes CDR1 MNHNY and CDR2 SVGAGI (reference sequence).

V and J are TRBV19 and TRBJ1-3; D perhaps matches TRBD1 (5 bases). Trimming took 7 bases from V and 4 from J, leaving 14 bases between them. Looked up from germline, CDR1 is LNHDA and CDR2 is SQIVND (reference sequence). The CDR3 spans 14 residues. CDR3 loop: CASMDQGFGNTIYF. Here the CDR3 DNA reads TGTGCCAGTATGGATCAGGGATTCGGAAACACCATATATTTT.

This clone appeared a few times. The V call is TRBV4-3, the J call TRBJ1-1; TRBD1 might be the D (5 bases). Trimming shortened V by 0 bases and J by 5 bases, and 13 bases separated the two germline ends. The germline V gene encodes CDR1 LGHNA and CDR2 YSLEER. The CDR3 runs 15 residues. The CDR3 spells CASSQDGAGWTEAFF. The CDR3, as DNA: TGCGCCAGCAGCCAAGATGGGGCAGGGTGGACTGAAGCTTTCTTT.

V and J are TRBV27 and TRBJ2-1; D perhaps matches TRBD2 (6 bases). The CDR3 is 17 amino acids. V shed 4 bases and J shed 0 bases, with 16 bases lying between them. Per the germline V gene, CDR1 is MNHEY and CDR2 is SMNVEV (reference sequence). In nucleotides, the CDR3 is TGTGCCAGCAGTTATCGAGCGGGTACTGTCTCCTACAATGAGCAGTTCTTC. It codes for CASSYRAGTVSYNEQFF.

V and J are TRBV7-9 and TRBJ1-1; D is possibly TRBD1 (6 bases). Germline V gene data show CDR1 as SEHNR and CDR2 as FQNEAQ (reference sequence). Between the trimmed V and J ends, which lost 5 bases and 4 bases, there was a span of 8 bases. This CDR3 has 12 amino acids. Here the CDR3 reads CASSRGATEAFF. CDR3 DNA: TGTGCCAGCAGCCGGGGGGCCACTGAAGCTTTCTTT.

The CDR3: CAWSVGGGRYEQYF. CDR3 bases: TGTGCCTGGAGTGTCGGGGGGGGCCGGTACGAGCAGTACTTC. The chain uses TRBV30 and TRBJ2-7, with 8 bases lining up with TRBD2. V gave up 0 bases and J gave up 4 bases; unmatched junction bases: 5. The CDR3 is 14 amino acids. Germline assignment: CDR1 GTSNPN and CDR2 SVGIG (reference sequence).

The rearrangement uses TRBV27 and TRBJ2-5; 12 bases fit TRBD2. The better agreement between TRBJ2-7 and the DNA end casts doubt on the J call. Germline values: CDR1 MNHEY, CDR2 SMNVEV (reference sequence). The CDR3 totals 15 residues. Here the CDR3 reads CASSASTSGGYEQYF. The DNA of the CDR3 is TGTGCCAGCAGTGCCTCGACTAGCGGGGGCTACGAGCAGTACTTC.